What follows describes a single T cell receptor beta chain. This sample is drawn from a study of blood T cell repertoires in COVID-19. The wider study: Acute-phase and convalescent COVID-19 samples originated in the United States, Italy and Spain. T cells, B-cell-depleted T cells, or PBMCs supplied cDNA or gDNA.

Original handling: Amplification with reference gene primers provided the estimates of nucleated cell counts. TCRdb keeps only in-frame clones here, not all; method: immunoSEQ multiplex PCR. The V and J calls and clone size are taken from that table; D and trimming were inferred from the DNA. The sample shows about 15,000 clones, about 80% of them seen only once. This CDR3 region has 15 residues. The TCR sequence derives from a man in his 70s with active or convalescent COVID-19. The genes are TRBV21-1 and TRBJ1-1; TRBD1 is taken as the D call from the table, unchecked against the DNA. TRBV21-1 is a recognized pseudogene. Material for sequencing was peripheral blood. In DNA, the CDR3 is TGTGCCAGCAGCACCAGTCCGCCGATTGGCACTGAAGCTTTCTTT. This sequence encodes CASSTSPPIGTEAFF.